The present TCR beta chain was sequenced within a study of T cells in localized non-small cell lung cancer. The study's findings and limits: Adjacent lung had a median about 55 of the 100 largest tumor clones. Maximal T cell clonality occurred in uninvolved adjacent lung, with tumor ranking below it.

Repertoires were generated with immunoSEQ multiplex PCR, while TCRdb's copy carries only in-frame clones and drops some. The repertoire holds about 75,000 clones, over 75% seen once, with 8.5% to 10% in the top ten. Points on this clone: Antigen: not known.

Source: peripheral blood, taken before any cancer treatment. The TCR was taken from a female donor of 60 years or more with stage I lung adenocarcinoma.

The CDR3 spells CASSPSDINSPLHF. The CDR3 DNA is TGTGCCAGCAGCCCCTCGGACATTAATTCACCCCTCCACTTT. This chain links TRBV6-5 with TRBJ1-6, with D perhaps matching TRBD1 (5 bases). V was trimmed by 6 bases and J by 6 bases, leaving 12 bases between them. Germline lookup yields CDR1 MNHEY and CDR2 SVGAGI. The CDR3 totals 14 residues.